Following are 9 T cell receptor beta chains from one sample sequenced in a study of OX40 agonist ivuxolimab in advanced cancers. Only in-frame clones appear in the TCRdb table, and some are missing; sequencing was by immunoSEQ multiplex PCR. Among 50,000 or so clones listed, 75% to 80% were seen once. The sample here was CD4+ or CD8+ T cells sorted from blood, taken in a trial of the OX40 agonist ivuxolimab. The source of these receptors is an adult with an advanced solid tumor such as melanoma, head and neck, liver or kidney cancer.

The V call is TRBV2, the J call TRBJ2-3; the D is unclear. Germline lookup yields CDR1 SNHLY and CDR2 FYNNEI. This CDR3 contains 13 residues. With 6 bases removed from V and 2 bases from J, the gap between germline ends came to 9 bases. Here the CDR3 DNA reads TGTGCCAGCAGCGTAGAAGTCACAGATACGCAGTATTTT. It specifies CASSVEVTDTQYF. Combining the CDR3 with reference TRBV2 and TRBJ2-3 gives the whole variable domain EPEVTQTPSHQVTQMGQEVILRCVPISNHLYFYWYRQILGQKVEFLVSFYNNEISEKSEIFDDQFSVERPDGSNFTLKIRSTKLEDSAMYFCASSVEVTDTQYFGPGTRLTVL.

This chain links TRBV12-5 with TRBJ1-3, with D unresolved. Trimming took 8 bases from V and 4 from J, leaving 9 bases between them. The CDR3 totals 12 residues. Germline V gene sequence: CDR1 LGHNT, CDR2 FRNRAP. The CDR3: CASLYSGNTIYF. The CDR3 DNA sequence: TGTGCTAGTCTGTATTCGGGAAACACCATATATTTT.

This clone was observed a handful of times. This chain connects TRBV28 to TRBJ1-1; no clear D. Germline V CDR1 and CDR2: MDHEN, SYDVKM. CDR3 length equals 11 residues. Trimming removed 3 bases at V and 4 bases at J, with 3 bases between. CDR3 sequence: CASSLGTEAFF. CDR3 sequence (DNA): TGTGCCAGCAGTTTGGGCACTGAAGCTTTCTTT.

This chain links TRBV19 with TRBJ2-4; D is ambiguous. CDR1 and CDR2 from the germline V gene are LNHDA and SQIVND (reference sequence). The CDR3 length is 14 residues. Trimming took off 8 bases at V and 1 base at J, with 12 bases between the two ends. CDR3 DNA: TGTGCCAGTTCCCATGGATCGGCCAAAAACATTCAGTACTTC. Translation: CASSHGSAKNIQYF.

The chain recombines TRBV7-9 with TRBJ1-5, with 7 bases fitting TRBD1. Germline values: CDR1 SEHNR, CDR2 FQNEAQ (reference sequence). V was clipped by 5 bases and J by 7 bases; unmatched bases: 5. The CDR3 is made up of 13 amino acids. The CDR3 region is CASSIQGDQPQHF. The CDR3 nucleotides are TGTGCCAGCAGCATTCAGGGGGACCAGCCCCAGCATTTT.

Only one count was recorded for this clone. The CDR3, as DNA: TGTGCTAGTGGTTTGGTCAATCAGCCCCAGCATTTT. Translating gives CASGLVNQPQHF. The chain recombines TRBV12-5 with TRBJ1-5; D is uncertain. CDR3 length: 12 residues. Trimming removed 0 bases from V and 3 bases from J, with 0 bases in between. Germline V gives CDR1 LGHNT, CDR2 FRNRAP.

The J gene is TRBJ2-7, the V gene TRBV5-1, with D perhaps TRBD1 (5 bases). The CDR3 runs 15 residues. Germline V gene lookup returns CDR1 SGHRS and CDR2 YFSETQ. Trimming removed 5 bases at V and 2 bases at J, with 17 bases between. CDR3 in DNA: TGCGCCAGCAGATCCGACAGAGCCCATCCCTACGAGCAGTACTTC. Encoded protein: CASRSDRAHPYEQYF.

J is TRBJ2-3 and V is TRBV5-6; no clear D gene. V lost 6 bases and J lost 9, with 20 bases in between. Germline values: CDR1 SGHDT, CDR2 YYEEEE. This CDR3 is 14 amino acids long. The CDR3 loop reads CASNRPSYASTQYF. The CDR3 DNA sequence: TGTGCCAGCAACCGTCCCAGCTACGCCTCGACGCAGTATTTT.

The chain has TRBV7-8 and TRBJ1-3; 10 bases are shared with TRBD1. The ends lost 4 bases at V and 6 bases at J; junction bases unmatched: 9. This CDR3 is 16 amino acids long. Germline V lookup: CDR1 SGHVS, CDR2 FQNEAQ. The chain's CDR3 is CASSSRDRGRENTIYF. CDR3 DNA sequence: TGTGCCAGCAGCTCGCGGGACAGGGGCAGGGAAAACACCATATATTTT.